A single sample gave rise to the 21 T cell receptor beta chains below, sequenced in a study of persistence of HIV-infected CD4 T cells. This was the immunoSEQ version 4 assay in survey mode. The protocol was immunoSEQ multiplex PCR, while the TCRdb copy is restricted to in-frame clones and leaves out a portion. The data show about 30,000 clones, 70% seen once. Cells were stimulated with overlapping HIV-1 Gag 15-mer peptides. Responding CD4+ T cells were sorted by upregulation of both CD40 ligand and CD69. No cognate antigen is known for these TCRs. The sample was CD4+ T cells sorted from PBMCs after roughly 20-hour stimulation, taken from a patient who received antiretroviral therapy. These receptors were collected from an adult man with HIV who was CMV-seropositive.

V usage is TRBV5-1 and J usage is TRBJ2-2; D possibly corresponds to TRBD2 (5 bases). The germline V and J ends were trimmed by 2 bases and 4 bases, with 12 bases remaining between them. Per the germline V gene, CDR1 is SGHRS and CDR2 is YFSETQ. The CDR3 extends over 15 amino acids. The CDR3: CASSLIVGSTGELFF. The CDR3 DNA is TGCGCCAGCAGCTTAATCGTGGGGAGCACCGGGGAGCTGTTTTTT.

The genes are TRBV28 and TRBJ1-2, with a possible D match to TRBD1 (5 bases). Germline values: CDR1 MDHEN, CDR2 SYDVKM. With 5 bases removed from V and 5 bases from J, the gap between germline ends came to 9 bases. The CDR3 is 12 amino acids. Written as DNA, the CDR3 is TGTGCCAGCAGTAAGGGGATTTATGGCTACACCTTC. This gives the protein CASSKGIYGYTF.

The chain links TRBV2 to TRBJ2-2, with D perhaps given as TRBD1 or TRBD2 (5 bases each). The CDR3 spans 15 residues. From germline, CDR1 is SNHLY and CDR2 FYNNEI. V lost 4 bases, J lost 5 bases, and 14 bases lay in between. The CDR3 DNA is TGTGCCAGCAGTGTCGGAATAGAGGGGACCGGGGAGCTGTTTTTT. This encodes CASSVGIEGTGELFF.

The J gene is TRBJ1-2, the V gene TRBV6-5, with D possibly matching TRBD1 (5 bases). The ends were cut back, 2 bases at V and 1 base at J, with 11 bases in the middle. The CDR3 is 15 residues long. Germline CDR1 MNHEY, CDR2 SVGAGI. The CDR3 region is CASSYRGVFNYGYTF. As DNA, the CDR3 is TGTGCCAGCAGTTACCGGGGGGTCTTTAACTATGGCTACACCTTC.

This chain links TRBV6-6 with TRBJ1-6; 8 bases map to TRBD1. V was clipped by 2 bases and J by 14 bases; unmatched bases: 8. Germline assignment: CDR1 MNHNY and CDR2 SVGAGI (reference sequence). The CDR3 length is 14 residues. The CDR3 here is CASSYRDRTWALHF. The CDR3 DNA follows: TGTGCCAGCAGTTACCGGGACAGGACTTGGGCCCTCCACTTT.

The chain joins TRBV6-5 to TRBJ2-7; D gene uncertain. V lost 7 bases and J 3 bases, leaving 13 bases between the germline ends. CDR3 length: 13 residues. The germline V gene has CDR1 MNHEY and CDR2 SVGAGI. The CDR3 region is CASKGSQDYEQYF. The CDR3 region has the DNA TGTGCCAGCAAAGGCAGTCAGGACTACGAGCAGTACTTC.

V is TRBV28 and J is TRBJ2-7, with 7 bases identical to TRBD2. V shed 5 bases and J 3 bases; nucleotides not matched to a gene: 13. This CDR3 has 16 residues. Per the germline V gene, CDR1 is MDHEN and CDR2 is SYDVKM. Here the CDR3 DNA reads TGTGCCAGCAGTCCCGGAGGAGCGGGGCGACTCTACGAGCAGTACTTC. Translation: CASSPGGAGRLYEQYF.

This chain joins TRBV27 and TRBJ1-5; no firm D call. V was cut by 6 bases and J by 5 bases, with 14 bases left in between. The germline CDR1 and CDR2 sequences are MNHEY and SMNVEV (reference sequence). This CDR3 is 14 amino acids long. The CDR3 region is CASSLRWADQPQHF. The CDR3 bases are TGTGCCAGCAGCCTGAGGTGGGCTGATCAGCCCCAGCATTTT.

Sample share makes this clone medium-sized. The chain is built from TRBV28 and TRBJ1-5; a possible D gene is TRBD1 (5 bases). CDR1 and CDR2 from the germline V gene are MDHEN and SYDVKM. This CDR3 comprises 14 residues. V was shortened by 10 bases and J by 1 base, with 14 bases between the two germline ends. The CDR3 sequence: CATRGGFSNQPQHF. The CDR3 DNA reads as TGTGCCACCCGCGGGGGATTCAGCAATCAGCCCCAGCATTTT.

The CDR3 sequence: CSAQGLNEKLFF. The CDR3 nucleotides read TGCAGCGCCCAGGGGTTAAATGAAAAACTGTTTTTT. This chain joins TRBV29-1 and TRBJ1-4, with D maybe TRBD1 (6 bases). Germline CDR1 SQVTM, CDR2 ANQGSEA. CDR3 length: 12 residues. The ends were cut back, 7 bases at V and 5 bases at J, with 11 bases in the middle.

This chain uses TRBV5-1 with TRBJ2-2; a weak D match, TRBD1 (7 bases). Germline V gene sequence: CDR1 SGHRS, CDR2 YFSETQ. Trimming removed 1 base at V and 2 bases at J, with 15 bases between. This CDR3 contains 17 residues. The CDR3 loop is CASSLLGQGGNTGELFF. The DNA for the CDR3 is TGCGCCAGCAGCTTGCTGGGTCAGGGGGGTAACACCGGGGAGCTGTTTTTT.

This sequence joins TRBV24-1 and TRBJ2-3, with D hard to call. In germline, CDR1 is KGHDR, CDR2 SFDVKD. Deletions cut 7 bases from V and 2 bases from J, with 9 bases between. This CDR3 is 13 amino acids long. The CDR3 DNA reads as TGTGCCACCAGCCCCACCGCCACAGATACGCAGTATTTT. Translated: CATSPTATDTQYF.

This chain links TRBV10-3 with TRBJ1-1; 7 nucleotides align to TRBD1. This CDR3 region has 13 residues. Germline V gene lookup returns CDR1 ENHRY and CDR2 SYGVKD. Trimming cost V 6 bases and J 1 base; bases outside gene matches: 2. The CDR3 DNA reads as TGTGCCATCAGAGGGGGCCAGAACACTGAAGCTTTCTTT. Protein: CAIRGGQNTEAFF.

The chain is built from TRBV12-5 and TRBJ2-2; the D gene is possibly TRBD1 (6 bases). Germline CDR1 LGHNT, CDR2 FRNRAP. The CDR3 length is 17 residues. Trimming shortened V by 5 bases and J by 0 bases, and 16 bases separated the two germline ends. Here the CDR3 reads CASGIRPGTTNTGELFF. The CDR3 bases are TGTGCTAGTGGTATACGACCCGGGACAACGAACACCGGGGAGCTGTTTTTT.

In its sample, this clone was seen a few times. The V and J genes are TRBV28 and TRBJ2-4, with D maybe TRBD2 (6 bases). There are 13 residues in the CDR3. Germline CDR1 reads MDHEN; CDR2 reads SYDVKM. V dropped 5 bases and J dropped 9 bases, with 14 bases sitting between them. The CDR3 sequence is CASSPSGGSIQYF. DNA of the CDR3: TGTGCCAGCAGTCCCTCCGGGGGAAGCATTCAGTACTTC.

The genes are TRBV5-4 and TRBJ2-1; 12 bases map to TRBD1. The V gene end was trimmed by 4 bases and the J gene end by 7 bases; junction bases not matched to a gene: 6. This CDR3 is built from 15 residues. Germline assignment: CDR1 SGHNT and CDR2 YYREEE (reference sequence). The CDR3 sequence: CASSPGTGGFNEQFF. In DNA, the CDR3 is TGTGCCAGCAGCCCCGGGACAGGGGGCTTTAATGAGCAGTTCTTC.

The V and J genes are TRBV19 and TRBJ1-2, with 8 bases lining up with TRBD1. The CDR3 totals 16 residues. J lost 8 bases, V lost 1 base, and 12 bases had no gene match. Germline assignment: CDR1 LNHDA and CDR2 SQIVND (reference sequence). CDR3 nucleotide sequence: TGTGCCAGTAGTATAGGGATCAGGGGGCGATCAGGAGGCTACACCTTC. Its protein product is CASSIGIRGRSGGYTF. The full variable domain, in which reference TRBV19 and TRBJ1-2 provide the parts outside the CDR3, is DGGITQSPKYLFRKEGQNVTLSCEQNLNHDAMYWYRQDPGQGLRLIYYSQIVNDFQKGDIAEGYSVSREKKESFPLTVTSAQKNPTAFYLCASSIGIRGRSGGYTFGSGTRLTVV.

J is TRBJ1-2 and V is TRBV5-4, with D perhaps matching TRBD1 (5 bases). From germline, CDR1 is SGHNT and CDR2 YYREEE (reference sequence). The CDR3 spans 13 residues. V lost 6 bases to trimming and J lost 2 bases, with 11 bases between them. CDR3 nucleotides: TGTGCCAGCACCTCGACAGAGAACTATGGCTACACCTTC. This encodes CASTSTENYGYTF.

This clone was counted between two and nine times. Other DNA sequences from this sample encode an identical CDR3 as well. V usage is TRBV3-1 (or the pseudogene TRBV3-2) and J usage is TRBJ1-1, with D uncertain. The germline V and J ends were trimmed by 2 bases and 4 bases, with 2 bases remaining between them. Germline V lookup: CDR1 LGHDT, CDR2 YNNKEL (reference sequence). The CDR3 length is 11 residues. Here the CDR3 DNA reads TGTGCCAGCAGCCAATTCACTGAAGCTTTCTTT. Its protein product is CASSQFTEAFF.

The chain's CDR3 is CASSFGTFSTDTQYF. CDR3 coding DNA: TGTGCCAGCAGTTTCGGGACTTTTTCTACAGATACGCAGTATTTT. This chain joins TRBV27 and TRBJ2-3; maybe TRBD2 (6 bases). The CDR3 loop spans 15 amino acids. V was clipped by 3 bases and J by 3 bases, with 13 bases between them. The germline V gene encodes CDR1 MNHEY and CDR2 SMNVEV (reference sequence).

The V and J genes are TRBV28 and TRBJ2-2; D is ambiguous. The CDR3 is 12 residues long. In germline, CDR1 is MDHEN, CDR2 SYDVKM. V was pared by 2 bases and J by 4 bases, with 2 bases between. CDR3 bases: TGTGCCAGCAGTTTAGTCACCGGGGAGCTGTTTTTT. It specifies CASSLVTGELFF.